The clone carrying this T cell receptor beta chain was detected a few times. No antigen is known for it. V was shortened by 4 bases and J by 1 base, with 12 bases between the two germline ends. The length of the CDR3 is 14 residues. CDR1 is SGHRS and CDR2 is YFSETQ in the germline V gene. The data are from a study of graft-versus-host responses after intestinal transplantation. About the study: All recipients got anti-thymocyte globulin induction, then tacrolimus and steroids for 2 to 4 years. Study-level points and caveats: The authors found GvH clones in recipient marrow, some appearing first in ileum or blood. Some patients had graft-donor T cell macrochimerism, and their allografts showed high graft-versus-host to host-versus-graft clonal ratios.

Repertoires were generated with immunoSEQ multiplex PCR, while TCRdb's copy carries only in-frame clones and drops some. This sample has 20,000 to 30,000 clones, with around 76% found just once. The V and J genes are TRBV5-1 and TRBJ2-7; either TRBD1 or TRBD2 may supply D (5 bases each). The sample here was unstimulated CD4+ T cells sorted from spleen or lymph node cells, taken before intestinal transplant. The TCR comes from a human donor who received an intestinal transplant. CDR3 sequence (DNA): TGCGCCAGCAGCCGGGACGAAGGATCCTACGAGCAGTACTTC. It codes for CASSRDEGSYEQYF.